These 5 T cell receptor beta chains were sequenced from one sample in a study of STAT5B mutations in CD4+ large granular lymphocyte leukemia. Clones were sequenced by immunoSEQ multiplex PCR, and TCRdb holds only the in-frame ones, with some missing. The data hold approximately 20,000 clones, with about four fifths observed a single time. Source material: CD4+ T cells from blood buffy coats. All receptors derive from a human donor in good health.

The J gene is TRBJ1-2, the V gene TRBV19; D is perhaps TRBD1 (5 bases). In germline, CDR1 is LNHDA, CDR2 SQIVND (reference sequence). Trimming pared 2 bases from V and 2 bases from J, leaving 18 bases between. The CDR3 totals 17 residues. The CDR3 region has the DNA TGTGCCAGTAGTATACACTACCCGGGACTGAGGAACTATGGCTACACCTTC. Translated: CASSIHYPGLRNYGYTF.

This CDR3 is CASSLAAGAGGDTQYF. The CDR3 coding sequence is TGTGCCAGCAGCTTGGCAGCGGGGGCCGGCGGAGATACGCAGTATTTT. The rearrangement uses TRBV5-4 and TRBJ2-3; TRBD2 matches 8 bases. V was pared by 0 bases and J by 5 bases, with 8 bases of the junction left unmatched. This CDR3 comprises 16 residues. Germline loops: CDR1 SGHNT, CDR2 YYREEE (reference sequence).

This sequence joins TRBV29-1 and TRBJ2-6, with D perhaps given as TRBD1 or TRBD2 (6 bases each). This CDR3 is 15 amino acids long. Germline CDR1 reads SQVTM; CDR2 reads ANQGSEA. The chain's CDR3 is CSGSWGASGANVLTF. The DNA of the CDR3 is TGCAGTGGGAGTTGGGGGGCGTCTGGGGCCAACGTCCTGACTTTC.

J is TRBJ1-2 and V is TRBV6-1, with a possible D match to TRBD1 (5 bases). CDR1 and CDR2 from the germline V gene are MNHNS and SASEGT. CDR3 size: 12 residues. V was trimmed by 11 bases and J by 3 bases, leaving 13 bases between them. The CDR3 protein is CAGGETDYGYTF. The CDR3 bases are TGTGCCGGGGGGGAGACGGACTATGGCTACACCTTC.

This chain joins TRBV10-3 and TRBJ2-7; possible D gene TRBD1, 6 bases. In germline, CDR1 is ENHRY, CDR2 SYGVKD. V shed 2 bases and J shed 0 bases, with 8 bases lying between them. This CDR3 has 14 amino acids. In DNA form, the CDR3 reads TGTGCCATCAGTGAGAACAGGGCCTCCTACGAGCAGTACTTC. Encoded protein: CAISENRASYEQYF.